A selection of T cell receptor beta chains follows, all from one sample in a study of T cell responses to AZD1222 COVID-19 vaccine. TCRdb's table, derived via immunoSEQ multiplex PCR, lists solely in-frame clones and lacks some. The sample carries roughly 180,000 clones, roughly nine tenths recorded once. The material was peripheral blood, obtained 28 days after the second AZD1222 dose. These receptors all come from an adult who received the AZD1222 COVID-19 vaccine. Both conserved end residues are part of each CDR3.

V gene: TRBV11-2
J gene: TRBJ1-1
CDR3 length: 15
CDR3 protein: CASSPPGVPRGEAFF

V gene: TRBV3-1/TRBV3-2
J gene: TRBJ1-1
CDR3 length: 18
CDR3 protein: CASSPPVGTGANGAEAFF

V gene: TRBV25-1
J gene: TRBJ1-1
CDR3 length: 14
CDR3 protein: CASSGRQANTEAFF

V gene: TRBV28
J gene: TRBJ1-5
CDR3 length: 16
CDR3 protein: CASSLLDRDSNQPQHF

V gene: TRBV6-5
J gene: TRBJ1-2
CDR3 length: 14
CDR3 protein: CASSNGGGLRSYTF

V gene: TRBV24-1
J gene: TRBJ2-1
CDR3 length: 16
CDR3 protein: CATSDPGLAGGNEQFF

V gene: TRBV19
J gene: TRBJ1-5
CDR3 length: 13
CDR3 protein: CASRDRADQPQHF

V gene: TRBV7-9
J gene: TRBJ1-1
CDR3 length: 13
CDR3 protein: CASSLSGYTEAFF

V gene: TRBV18
J gene: TRBJ2-2
CDR3 length: 18
CDR3 protein: CASSPPPPVIVNTGELFF

V gene: TRBV7-2
J gene: TRBJ2-7
CDR3 length: 15
CDR3 protein: CASSPHGGSSDEQYF

V gene: TRBV5-6
J gene: TRBJ1-3
CDR3 length: 15
CDR3 protein: CASSWGTVPGNTIYF

V gene: TRBV5-1
J gene: TRBJ2-1
CDR3 length: 17
CDR3 protein: CASSLHFDSRSYNEQFF

V gene: TRBV19
J gene: TRBJ1-2
CDR3 length: 16
CDR3 protein: CASSDDRRGRSEGYTF

V gene: TRBV19
J gene: TRBJ1-1
CDR3 length: 12
CDR3 protein: CASRGENTEAFF

V gene: TRBV9
J gene: TRBJ2-2
CDR3 length: 17
CDR3 protein: CASSPPGLAGATGELFF

V gene: TRBV20-1
J gene: TRBJ2-5
CDR3 length: 16
CDR3 protein: CSASRALFDYQETQYF

V gene: TRBV5-4
J gene: TRBJ1-6
CDR3 length: 14
CDR3 protein: CASSFGQHNSPLHF

V gene: TRBV6-5
J gene: TRBJ2-1
CDR3 length: 13
CDR3 protein: CASRAGSYNEQFF

V gene: TRBV5-1
J gene: TRBJ2-7
CDR3 length: 15
CDR3 protein: CASSPQTSGGWEQYF

V gene: TRBV5-1
J gene: TRBJ2-7
CDR3 length: 15
CDR3 protein: CASSPPGTGLYEQYF

V gene: TRBV6-2/TRBV6-3
J gene: TRBJ2-3
CDR3 length: 14
CDR3 protein: CASSYSPGPDTQYF

V gene: TRBV10-2
J gene: TRBJ2-1
CDR3 length: 15
CDR3 protein: CASRTGTSNYNEQFF

V gene: TRBV3-1/TRBV3-2
J gene: TRBJ2-7
CDR3 length: 15
CDR3 protein: CASSRPGTGPYEQYF

V gene: TRBV19
J gene: TRBJ1-5
CDR3 length: 14
CDR3 protein: CASSDQGDREPQHF

V gene: TRBV11-2
J gene: TRBJ1-1
CDR3 length: 15
CDR3 protein: CASSLDRAGWTEAFF

V gene: TRBV15
J gene: TRBJ1-4
CDR3 length: 13
CDR3 protein: CATSRDASGKLFF

V gene: TRBV30
J gene: TRBJ2-5
CDR3 length: 15
CDR3 protein: CAWSAFYGGEETQYF

V gene: TRBV14
J gene: TRBJ1-1
CDR3 length: 13
CDR3 protein: CASSHRVNTEAFF

V gene: TRBV7-9
J gene: TRBJ1-4
CDR3 length: 15
CDR3 protein: CASRLTDATNEKLFF

V gene: TRBV6-6
J gene: TRBJ1-3
CDR3 length: 15
CDR3 protein: CASSPEDPFGNTIYF

V gene: TRBV19
J gene: TRBJ2-3
CDR3 length: 12
CDR3 protein: CASRRGTDTQYF

V gene: TRBV1
J gene: TRBJ2-5
CDR3 length: 19
CDR3 protein: CTSSQGQLRRTHRSETQYF

V gene: TRBV7-8
J gene: TRBJ1-1
CDR3 length: 15
CDR3 protein: CASSFKGAVGTEAFF

V gene: TRBV2
J gene: TRBJ2-1
CDR3 length: 17
CDR3 protein: CASSEVRGRARYNEQFF

V gene: TRBV20-1
J gene: TRBJ2-7
CDR3 length: 11
CDR3 protein: CSAREAYEQYF

V gene: TRBV23-1
J gene: TRBJ1-2
CDR3 length: 13
CDR3 protein: CASSQYDRPARTF

V gene: TRBV7-2
J gene: TRBJ1-2
CDR3 length: 13
CDR3 protein: CASSFPALAPPSF

V gene: TRBV27
J gene: TRBJ2-1
CDR3 length: 16
CDR3 protein: CASSFRWTGEGNEQFF

V gene: TRBV7-2
J gene: TRBJ1-3
CDR3 length: 16
CDR3 protein: CASSSNQVFSGNTIYF

V gene: TRBV12-3/TRBV12-4
J gene: TRBJ1-1
CDR3 length: 11
CDR3 protein: CASNRGSEAFF

V gene: TRBV6-2/TRBV6-3
J gene: TRBJ2-6
CDR3 length: 14
CDR3 protein: CASSYDSGANVLTF

V gene: TRBV3-1/TRBV3-2
J gene: TRBJ2-1
CDR3 length: 16
CDR3 protein: CASSQASVWAFNEQFF

V gene: TRBV5-6
J gene: TRBJ1-2
CDR3 length: 15
CDR3 protein: CASSPGQAFLYGYTF

V gene: TRBV11-3
J gene: TRBJ2-7
CDR3 length: 16
CDR3 protein: CASSLVIRRDPYEQYF

V gene: TRBV5-6
J gene: TRBJ1-1
CDR3 length: 13
CDR3 protein: CASSLGGGYEAFF